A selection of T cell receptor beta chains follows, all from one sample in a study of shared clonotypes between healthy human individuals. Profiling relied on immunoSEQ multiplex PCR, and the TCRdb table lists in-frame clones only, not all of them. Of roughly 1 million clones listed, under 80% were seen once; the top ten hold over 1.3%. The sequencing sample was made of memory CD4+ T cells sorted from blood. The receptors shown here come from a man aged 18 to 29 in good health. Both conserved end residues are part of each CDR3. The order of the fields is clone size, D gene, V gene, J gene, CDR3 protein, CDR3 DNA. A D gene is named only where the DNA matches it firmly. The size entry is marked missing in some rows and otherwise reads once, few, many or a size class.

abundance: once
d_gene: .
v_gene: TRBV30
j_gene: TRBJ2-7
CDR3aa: CAWSVHKPGEQYF
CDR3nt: TGTGCCTGGAGTGTACACAAGCCTGGGGAGCAGTACTTC

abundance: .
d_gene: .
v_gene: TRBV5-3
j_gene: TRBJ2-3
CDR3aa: CARSFGADTQYF
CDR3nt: TGTGCCAGAAGCTTCGGAGCAGATACGCAGTATTTT

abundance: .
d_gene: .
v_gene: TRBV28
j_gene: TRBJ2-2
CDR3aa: CASSLSLPWEDGELFF
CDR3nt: TGTGCCAGCAGTTTATCCCTTCCTTGGGAGGACGGGGAGCTGTTTTTT

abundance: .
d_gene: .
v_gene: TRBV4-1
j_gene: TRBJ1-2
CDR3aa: CASSQDRGPYYGYTF
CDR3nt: TGCGCCAGCAGCCAAGATAGAGGGCCATACTATGGCTACACCTTC

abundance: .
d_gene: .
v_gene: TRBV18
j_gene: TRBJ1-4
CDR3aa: CASSPQNKSSTNEKLFF
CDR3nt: TGTGCCAGCTCACCACAGAACAAGAGTTCAACTAATGAAAAACTGTTTTTT

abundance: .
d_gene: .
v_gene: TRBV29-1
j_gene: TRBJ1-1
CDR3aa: CSGSNTEAFF
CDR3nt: TGCAGCGGTTCGAACACTGAAGCTTTCTTT

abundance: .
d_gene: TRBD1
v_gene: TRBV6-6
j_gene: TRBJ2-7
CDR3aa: CASSWGQHEQYF
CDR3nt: TGTGCCAGCAGTTGGGGACAGCACGAGCAGTACTTC

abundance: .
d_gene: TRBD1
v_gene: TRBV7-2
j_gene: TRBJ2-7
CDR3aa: CASSRRSNDRDPYEQYF
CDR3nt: TGTGCCAGCAGCCGACGATCAAACGACAGGGACCCCTACGAGCAGTACTTC

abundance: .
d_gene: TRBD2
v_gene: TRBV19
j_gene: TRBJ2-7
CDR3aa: CASSIGSGSSFLEQYF
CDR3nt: TGTGCCAGTAGTATAGGTAGCGGGTCTTCGTTTTTAGAGCAGTACTTC

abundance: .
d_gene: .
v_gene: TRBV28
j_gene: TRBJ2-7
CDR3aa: CASSSGGEGLSEQYF
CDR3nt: TGTGCCAGCAGCTCCGGGGGTGAGGGGCTGTCCGAGCAGTACTTC

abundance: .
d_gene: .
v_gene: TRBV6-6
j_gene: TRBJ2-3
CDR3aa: CASSYQGYTDTQYF
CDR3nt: TGTGCCAGCAGTTATCAGGGATACACAGATACGCAGTATTTT

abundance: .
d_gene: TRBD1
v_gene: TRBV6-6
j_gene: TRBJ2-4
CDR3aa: CASSYGQGNIQYF
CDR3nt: TGTGCCAGCAGTTACGGACAGGGAAACATTCAGTACTTC

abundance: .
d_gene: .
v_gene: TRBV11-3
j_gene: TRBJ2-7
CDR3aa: CASTGMSGVYEQYF
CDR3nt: TGTGCCAGCACCGGCATGTCGGGGGTTTACGAGCAGTACTTC

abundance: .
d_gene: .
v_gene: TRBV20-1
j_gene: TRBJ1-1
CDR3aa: CSARWTDEAFF
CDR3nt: TGCAGTGCCCGCTGGACAGATGAAGCTTTCTTT

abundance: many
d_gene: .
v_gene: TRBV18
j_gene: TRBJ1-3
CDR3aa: CASSPPSGNTIYF
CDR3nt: TGTGCCAGCTCACCACCTAGTGGAAACACCATATATTTT

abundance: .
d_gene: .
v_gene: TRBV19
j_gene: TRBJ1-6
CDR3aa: CASNPWGSSSYNSPLHF
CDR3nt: TGTGCCAGTAATCCCTGGGGGTCGAGCTCCTATAATTCACCCCTCCACTTT

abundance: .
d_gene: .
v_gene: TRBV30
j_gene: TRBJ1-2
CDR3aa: CAWSHGGYGYTF
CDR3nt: TGTGCCTGGAGTCATGGGGGCTATGGCTACACCTTC

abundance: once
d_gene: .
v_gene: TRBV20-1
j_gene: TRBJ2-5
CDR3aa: CSAHKQETQYF
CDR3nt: TGCAGTGCCCACAAACAAGAGACCCAGTACTTC

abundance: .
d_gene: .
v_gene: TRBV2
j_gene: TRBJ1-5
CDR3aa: CASRQEGNQPQHF
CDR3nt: TGTGCCAGCAGACAGGAGGGGAATCAGCCCCAGCATTTT

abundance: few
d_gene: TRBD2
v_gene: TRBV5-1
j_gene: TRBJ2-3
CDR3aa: CASSNLGTSGSVDTQYF
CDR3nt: TGCGCCAGCAGCAACCTCGGGACTAGCGGGAGTGTAGATACGCAGTATTTT

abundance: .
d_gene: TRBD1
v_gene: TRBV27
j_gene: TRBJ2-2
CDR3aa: CASSPYRGRGELFF
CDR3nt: TGTGCCAGCAGTCCCTACAGGGGGCGCGGGGAGCTGTTTTTT

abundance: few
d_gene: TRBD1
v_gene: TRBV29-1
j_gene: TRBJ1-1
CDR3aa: CSVGQGRTEAFF
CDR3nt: TGCAGCGTAGGACAGGGGCGGACTGAAGCTTTCTTT

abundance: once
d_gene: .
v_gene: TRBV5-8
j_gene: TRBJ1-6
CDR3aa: CASSFDPGINSPLHF
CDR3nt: TGTGCCAGCAGCTTCGACCCAGGGATTAATTCACCCCTCCACTTT

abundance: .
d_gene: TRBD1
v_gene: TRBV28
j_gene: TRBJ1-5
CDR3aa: CASSLGGQGRNQPQHF
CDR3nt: TGTGCCAGCAGTTTAGGGGGACAGGGACGAAACCAGCCCCAGCATTTT

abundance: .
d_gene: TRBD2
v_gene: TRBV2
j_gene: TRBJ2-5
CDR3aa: CASSRDGKAGETQYF
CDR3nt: TGTGCCAGCTCACGGGACGGGAAAGCGGGGGAGACCCAGTACTTC

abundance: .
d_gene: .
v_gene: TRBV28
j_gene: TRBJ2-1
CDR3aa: CASGTGDLSGNEQFF
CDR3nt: TGTGCCAGCGGGACGGGAGACTTGAGCGGCAATGAGCAGTTCTTC

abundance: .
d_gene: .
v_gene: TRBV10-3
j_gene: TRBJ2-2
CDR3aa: CAISESIGLTNTGELFF
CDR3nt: TGTGCCATCAGTGAGTCGATCGGACTCACGAACACCGGGGAGCTGTTTTTT

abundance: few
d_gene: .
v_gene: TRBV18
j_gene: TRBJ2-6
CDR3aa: CASSHRGEIIGFGANVLTF
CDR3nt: TGTGCCAGCTCACATCGGGGTGAAATAATCGGCTTTGGGGCCAACGTCCTGACTTTC